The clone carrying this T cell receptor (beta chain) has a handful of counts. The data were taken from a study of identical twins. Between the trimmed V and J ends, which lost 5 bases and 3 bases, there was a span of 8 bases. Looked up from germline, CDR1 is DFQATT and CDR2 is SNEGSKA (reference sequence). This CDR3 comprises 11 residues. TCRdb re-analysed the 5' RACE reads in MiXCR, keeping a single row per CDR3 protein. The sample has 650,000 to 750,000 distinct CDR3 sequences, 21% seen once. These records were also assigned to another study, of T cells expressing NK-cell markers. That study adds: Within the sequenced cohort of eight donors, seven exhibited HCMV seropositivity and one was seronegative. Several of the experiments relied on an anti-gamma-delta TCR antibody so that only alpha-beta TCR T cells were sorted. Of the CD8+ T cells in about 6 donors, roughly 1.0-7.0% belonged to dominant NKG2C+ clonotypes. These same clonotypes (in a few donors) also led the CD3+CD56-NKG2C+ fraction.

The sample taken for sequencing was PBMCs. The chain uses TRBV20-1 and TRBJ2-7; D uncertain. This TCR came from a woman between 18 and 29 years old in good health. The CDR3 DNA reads TGCAGTGCTTCGGTCGGCTACGAGCAGTACTTC. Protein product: CSASVGYEQYF.